This TCR beta chain was sequenced for a study of cytomegalovirus exposure and HLA in healthy donors. Overall study findings and caveats: Follow-up analysis found HLA locus-dependent TCR association rates, highest for DRB1 and lowest for HLA-C. An analysis was carried out later, and it reportedly showed fewer N-insertions in an Asian-associated ancestry cluster than the approximately 660-donor mean. Per a prior analysis, the majority of TCR beta V segments were productive roughly 90% or roughly 30% of the time.

Germline V gene sequence: CDR1 MNHEY, CDR2 SMNVEV (reference sequence). The V end was cut by 6 bases, the J end by 1 base, with 9 bases between. The CDR3 is 14 amino acids. Primers for the PCR totalled 60 Vbeta and 13 Jbeta. TCRdb's table, derived via immunoSEQ multiplex PCR, lists solely in-frame clones and lacks some. The sample records about 120,000 clones, around 73% being singletons. Comments on this clone: Antigen: not known.

The sequence derives from a man aged 25 to 40 in good health and CMV-seropositive. The chain combines TRBV27 with TRBJ2-2; no definite D call. Specimen: PBMCs. CDR3 loop: CASSFLGNTGELFF. In nucleotides, the CDR3 is TGTGCCAGCAGCTTTCTAGGGAACACCGGGGAGCTGTTTTTT.